This T cell receptor (beta chain) was recovered during a study of cytomegalovirus exposure and HLA in healthy donors. Findings of the study overall: In a later analysis, most CMV-associated TCR beta chains appeared HLA-restricted.

About this clone itself: The antigen is undetermined.

Primers for the PCR totalled 60 Vbeta and 13 Jbeta. Produced via immunoSEQ multiplex PCR; TCRdb's table is partial and in-frame only. The ten top clones account for 1.5% to 1.9%, within a sample of approximately 140,000 clones. The CDR3 sequence is 15 residues long. V dropped 3 bases and J dropped 2; count of bases not matched to a gene: 5. CDR1 and CDR2 (germline): LGHNA, YSLEER. The sequenced sample consisted of PBMCs. The receptor was derived from a woman in her thirties or forties in good health and CMV-seronegative. The rearrangement joins TRBV4-3 to TRBJ2-7; 9 nucleotides match TRBD2. CDR3 nucleotides: TGCGCCAGCAGCCACCTTAGCGGGGGCCCCTACGAGCAGTACTTC. Translation gives CASSHLSGGPYEQYF.